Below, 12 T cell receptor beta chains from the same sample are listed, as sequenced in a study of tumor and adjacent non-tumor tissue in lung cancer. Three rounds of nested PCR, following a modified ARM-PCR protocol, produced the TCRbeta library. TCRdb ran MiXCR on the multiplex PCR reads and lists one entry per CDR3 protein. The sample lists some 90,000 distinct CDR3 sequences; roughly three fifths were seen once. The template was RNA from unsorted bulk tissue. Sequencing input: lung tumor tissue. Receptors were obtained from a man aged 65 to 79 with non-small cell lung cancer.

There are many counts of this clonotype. CDR3 loop: CALPNRGGTDTQYF. The CDR3 DNA reads as TGCGCGCTACCTAACCGGGGGGGGACAGATACGCAGTATTTT. V usage is TRBV23-1 and J usage is TRBJ2-3, with 8 bases lining up with TRBD2. TRBV23-1 is given ORF status, its function remaining uncertain. The CDR3 contains 14 residues.

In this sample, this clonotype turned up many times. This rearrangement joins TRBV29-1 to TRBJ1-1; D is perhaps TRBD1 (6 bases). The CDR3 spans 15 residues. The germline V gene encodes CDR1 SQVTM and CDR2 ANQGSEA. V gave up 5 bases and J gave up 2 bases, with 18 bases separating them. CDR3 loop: CSVISSGHSNTEAFF. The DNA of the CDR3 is TGCAGCGTTATCTCCTCGGGACACTCCAACACTGAAGCTTTCTTT. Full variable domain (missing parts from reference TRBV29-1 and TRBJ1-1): SAVISQKPSRDICQRGTSLTIQCQVDSQVTMMFWYRQQPGQSLTLIATANQGSEATYESGFVIDKFPISRPNLTFSTLTVSNMSPEDSSIYLCSVISSGHSNTEAFFGQGTRLTVV.

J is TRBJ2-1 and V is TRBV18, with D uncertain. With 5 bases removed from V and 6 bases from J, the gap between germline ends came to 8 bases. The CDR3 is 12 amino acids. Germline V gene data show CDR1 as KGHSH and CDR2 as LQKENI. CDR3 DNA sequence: TGTGCCAGCTCATGGGGTCGCAATGAGCAGTTCTTC. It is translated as CASSWGRNEQFF.

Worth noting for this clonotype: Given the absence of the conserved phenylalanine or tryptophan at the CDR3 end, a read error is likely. The CDR3 coding sequence is TGTGCCGATTCCGGGACAGGGGCAATCGGGGAGCTGTTTCTT. Amino acid sequence: CADSGTGAIGELFL. The chain carries TRBV6-6 and TRBJ2-2; 10 positions agree with TRBD1. This CDR3 spans 14 amino acids. Trimming cost V 11 bases and J 7 bases; bases outside gene matches: 10. Germline V gene sequence: CDR1 MNHNY, CDR2 SVGAGI (reference sequence).

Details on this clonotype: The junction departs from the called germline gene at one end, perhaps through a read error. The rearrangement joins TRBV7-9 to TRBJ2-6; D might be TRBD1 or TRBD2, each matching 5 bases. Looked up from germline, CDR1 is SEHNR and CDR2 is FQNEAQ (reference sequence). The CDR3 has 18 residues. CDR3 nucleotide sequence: TGTGCCAGCACCAAACCGGGACCGAGCTCCCCTGGGGCCAACGTCCTGATTTTC. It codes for CASTKPGPSSPGANVLIF.

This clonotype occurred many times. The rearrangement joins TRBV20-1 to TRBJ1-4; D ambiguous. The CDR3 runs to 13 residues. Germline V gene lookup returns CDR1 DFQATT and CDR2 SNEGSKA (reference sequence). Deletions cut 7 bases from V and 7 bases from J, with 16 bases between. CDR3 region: CSVPGNLVEKLFF. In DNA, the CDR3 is TGCAGTGTTCCAGGCAATCTGGTTGAAAAACTGTTTTTT.

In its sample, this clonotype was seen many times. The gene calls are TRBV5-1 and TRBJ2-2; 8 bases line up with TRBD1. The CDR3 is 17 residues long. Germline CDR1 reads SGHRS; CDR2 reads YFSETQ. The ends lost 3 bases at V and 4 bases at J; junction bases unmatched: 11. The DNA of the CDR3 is TGCGCCAGCAGCTGGGGCAGGACAGGGAGTATCACCGGGGAGCTGTTTTTT. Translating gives CASSWGRTGSITGELFF.

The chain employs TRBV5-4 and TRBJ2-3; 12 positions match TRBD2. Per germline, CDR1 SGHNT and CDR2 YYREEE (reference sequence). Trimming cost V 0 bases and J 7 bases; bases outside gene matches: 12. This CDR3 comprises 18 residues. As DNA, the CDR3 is TGTGCCAGCAGCTTGGATCGACTAGCGGGGGTCGATGTAAATACGCAGTATTTT. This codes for CASSLDRLAGVDVNTQYF.

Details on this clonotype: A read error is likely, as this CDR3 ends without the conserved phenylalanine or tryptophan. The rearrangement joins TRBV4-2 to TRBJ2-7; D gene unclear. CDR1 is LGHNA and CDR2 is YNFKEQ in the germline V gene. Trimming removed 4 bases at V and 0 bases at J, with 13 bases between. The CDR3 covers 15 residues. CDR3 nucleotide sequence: TGTGCCAGCAGCCCTCCTATAGGGAACTCCTACGAGCAGTACCTC. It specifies CASSPPIGNSYEQYL.

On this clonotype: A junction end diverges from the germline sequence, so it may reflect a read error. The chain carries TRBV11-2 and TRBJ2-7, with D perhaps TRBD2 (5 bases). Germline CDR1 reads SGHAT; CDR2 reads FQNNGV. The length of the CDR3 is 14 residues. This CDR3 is CVSSIGGGPYEQYF. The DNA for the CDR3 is TGTGTCAGCAGCATAGGAGGCGGACCCTACGAGCAGTACTTC.

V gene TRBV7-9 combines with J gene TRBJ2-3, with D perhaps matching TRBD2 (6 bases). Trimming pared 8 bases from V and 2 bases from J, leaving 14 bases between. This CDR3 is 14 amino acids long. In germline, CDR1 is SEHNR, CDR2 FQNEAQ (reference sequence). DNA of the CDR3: TGTGCCAGCTTCTCCGGGGGAAACACAGATACGCAGTATTTT. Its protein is CASFSGGNTDTQYF.

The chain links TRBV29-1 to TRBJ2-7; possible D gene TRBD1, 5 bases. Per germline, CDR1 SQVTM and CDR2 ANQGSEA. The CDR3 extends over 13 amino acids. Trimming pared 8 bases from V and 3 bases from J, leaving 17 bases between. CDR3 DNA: TGCAGCATGGATTGTGTCAGGGACTACGAGCAGTACTTC. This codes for CSMDCVRDYEQYF.